Listed below are T cell receptor beta chains from one sample, sequenced in a study of blood T cell repertoires in COVID-19. Generated by immunoSEQ multiplex PCR, the TCRdb table keeps only in-frame clones and is missing some. Counted here are about 200,000 clones, around 84% occurring once; the ten biggest clones make up over 15%. Specimen: PBMCs or T cells enriched from blood (not recorded which). These TCRs come from a middle-aged man who had recovered from COVID-19. The CDR3 runs from the conserved cysteine through the conserved F or W. The order of the fields is CDR3 length, J gene, V gene, CDR3 protein.

>13|TRBJ1-4|TRBV4-1
CASSQDRPEKLFF
>14|TRBJ2-1|TRBV30
CAWNRGSSYNEQFF
>14|TRBJ2-7|TRBV5-8
CASSLMGRVYEQYF
>13|TRBJ2-3|TRBV15
CATSRGPTDTQYF
>16|TRBJ1-2|TRBV6-5
CASSYSRTGGGYGYTF
>14|TRBJ2-2|TRBV29-1
CSVERGENTGELFF
>14|TRBJ1-6|TRBV11-2
CASSFNARNSPLHF
>15|TRBJ2-7|TRBV4-3
CASSQDTLSVYEQYF
>14|TRBJ2-5|TRBV5-4
CASSFSGGQETQYF
>15|TRBJ1-6|TRBV5-4
CASSLDRGGGSPLHF
>15|TRBJ2-3|TRBV18
CASSPRNGGTDTQYF
>15|TRBJ2-1|TRBV18
CASSSYRGRFDEQFF
>15|TRBJ2-1|TRBV27
CASSWSSGGANEQFF
>14|TRBJ1-2|TRBV23-1
CASSRREYNYGYTF
>15|TRBJ1-3|TRBV5-5
CASSLAVSSGNTIYF
>17|TRBJ2-5|TRBV27
CASSLSPPLAGEETQYF
>13|TRBJ2-1|TRBV20-1
CSASRLAGNEQFF
>13|TRBJ2-5|TRBV28
CASRPRPRETQYF
>12|TRBJ2-5|TRBV29-1
CSVAGIQETQYF
>14|TRBJ2-7|TRBV10-3
CAIRTASGSYEQYF
>15|TRBJ1-2|TRBV19
CASSPWDRGDYGYTF
>14|TRBJ1-2|TRBV7-6
CASSLGGEDYGYTF
>15|TRBJ1-4|TRBV6-1
CASSEWRGGFEKLFF
>16|TRBJ2-7|TRBV5-8
CASSLEASGRRYEQYF
>16|TRBJ1-1|TRBV19
CASKEQGLFMNTEAFF
>15|TRBJ2-7|TRBV15
CATSRDNSYDSEQYF
>15|TRBJ1-5|TRBV4-2
CASSLTIGENQPQHF
>16|TRBJ2-6|TRBV4-2
CASSQDRATGANVLTF
>17|TRBJ1-2|TRBV7-8
CASSPMEGQGPNYGYTF
>15|TRBJ1-3|TRBV11-1
CASSLTTYSGNTIYF
>13|TRBJ1-6|TRBV7-9
CASSFSDNSPLHF
>16|TRBJ2-2|TRBV6-6
CASSPLAREIPGELFF
>13|TRBJ2-5|TRBV6-4
CASRRGGSETQYF